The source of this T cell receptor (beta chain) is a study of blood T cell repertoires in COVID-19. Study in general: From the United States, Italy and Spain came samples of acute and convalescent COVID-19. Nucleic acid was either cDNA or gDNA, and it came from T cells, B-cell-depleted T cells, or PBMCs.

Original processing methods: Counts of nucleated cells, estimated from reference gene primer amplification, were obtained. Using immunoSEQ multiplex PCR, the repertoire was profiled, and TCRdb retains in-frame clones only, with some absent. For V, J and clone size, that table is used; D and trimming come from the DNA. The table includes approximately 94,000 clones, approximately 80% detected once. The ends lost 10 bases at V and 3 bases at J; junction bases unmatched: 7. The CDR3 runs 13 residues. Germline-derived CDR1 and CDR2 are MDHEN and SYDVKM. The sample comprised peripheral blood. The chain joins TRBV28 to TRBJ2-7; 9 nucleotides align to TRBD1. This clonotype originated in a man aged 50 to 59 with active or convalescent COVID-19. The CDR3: CAIQGQGGYEQYF. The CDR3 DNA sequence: TGTGCCATACAGGGACAGGGTGGCTACGAGCAGTACTTC.